This T cell receptor (beta chain) was sequenced in a study of CD8 T cells in Susac syndrome. About this clonotype itself: Antigen specificity is unknown. The germline gene is not matched at one end of the junction; a read error may be the cause.

TEMRA cells were enriched by FACS, and CD4+ and CD8+ T cells were negatively isolated. Study results and limitations: Individuals included in the TCR sequencing and HLA analysis were acknowledged by the study to be relatively few in number.

Germline V gene sequence: CDR1 SSHAT, CDR2 FNYEAQ (reference sequence). There are 13 residues in the CDR3. Roughly 0.45 to 1 ug RNA was reverse transcribed with random hexamers. Amplification of the TCR beta CDR3 was carried out by immunoSEQ multiplex PCR, which spanned a total of 54 Vbeta and 13 Jbeta segments. TCRdb re-called the immunoSEQ multiplex PCR reads through MiXCR, storing one row per CDR3 protein. The sample consists of about 150,000 distinct CDR3 sequences, roughly 95% of them appearing once. Material: CD8+ T cells from PBMCs. The rearrangement joins TRBV7-7 to TRBJ2-2, with D unresolved. This TCR came from a human donor with multiple sclerosis. The CDR3 DNA sequence: TGTGCTAGCAGCTCCCGGTCTGGCGGGGAGCTGTTTTTT. As protein: CASSSRSGGELFF.